This is a list of T cell receptor beta chains from one sample in a study of T cell changes during pregnancy in multiple sclerosis. Libraries were prepared by immunoSEQ multiplex PCR; TCRdb keeps only in-frame clonotypes and omits some of them. The sample holds some 99,000 clones, about 92% seen once. The specimen comprised peripheral blood, sampled after pregnancy. The receptors originated from a female donor in good health, enrolled as a control in a pregnancy study. Both conserved end residues are part of each CDR3. Fields, in order: V gene, D gene, clone size, CDR3 length, J gene, CDR3 protein, CDR3 DNA. The D gene is left open where the match is weak. Clone size is given for some rows only: seen once, a few or many times, or a class if the clone is expanded.

V gene: TRBV7-2
D gene: TRBD1
clone size: once
CDR3 length: 15
J gene: TRBJ1-2
CDR3 protein: CASSFDRGDIYGYTF
CDR3 DNA: TGTGCCAGCAGCTTTGACAGGGGCGATATCTATGGCTACACCTTC

V gene: TRBV5-4
D gene: TRBD1
clone size: -
CDR3 length: 17
J gene: TRBJ1-2
CDR3 protein: CASSYGGGQGRNYGYTF
CDR3 DNA: TGTGCCAGCAGCTACGGGGGCGGACAGGGGCGCAACTATGGCTACACCTTC

V gene: TRBV29-1
D gene: TRBD1
clone size: -
CDR3 length: 16
J gene: TRBJ2-5
CDR3 protein: CSVFSRDSTRGETQYF
CDR3 DNA: TGCAGCGTTTTTTCCCGGGACAGTACAAGGGGAGAGACCCAGTACTTC

V gene: TRBV6-1
D gene: TRBD1
clone size: -
CDR3 length: 15
J gene: TRBJ2-3
CDR3 protein: CASSEGTGRPDTQYF
CDR3 DNA: TGTGCCAGCAGTGAAGGGACAGGCCGCCCAGATACGCAGTATTTT

V gene: TRBV6-9
D gene: -
clone size: -
CDR3 length: 18
J gene: TRBJ1-3
CDR3 protein: CASRGRGACYYPGNTIYF
CDR3 DNA: TGTGCCAGCAGAGGCAGGGGCGCCTGCTATTATCCTGGAAACACCATATATTTT

V gene: TRBV2
D gene: -
clone size: -
CDR3 length: 9
J gene: TRBJ1-2
CDR3 protein: CASGVGYTF
CDR3 DNA: TGTGCCAGTGGAGTTGGCTACACCTTC

V gene: TRBV5-4
D gene: -
clone size: -
CDR3 length: 14
J gene: TRBJ2-1
CDR3 protein: CASSLSESYNEQFF
CDR3 DNA: TGTGCCAGCAGCTTATCGGAGTCCTACAATGAGCAGTTCTTC

V gene: TRBV30
D gene: -
clone size: -
CDR3 length: 12
J gene: TRBJ2-5
CDR3 protein: CAWTPGSETQYF
CDR3 DNA: TGTGCCTGGACTCCGGGGTCAGAGACCCAGTACTTC

V gene: TRBV9
D gene: TRBD2
clone size: -
CDR3 length: 18
J gene: TRBJ2-6
CDR3 protein: CASSGWTSGTSGANVLTF
CDR3 DNA: TGTGCCAGCAGCGGGTGGACTAGCGGGACCTCTGGGGCCAACGTCCTGACTTTC

V gene: TRBV28
D gene: TRBD1
clone size: -
CDR3 length: 18
J gene: TRBJ1-5
CDR3 protein: CASNSLEGAEQSRQPQHF
CDR3 DNA: TGTGCCAGCAATTCCCTGGAGGGGGCCGAGCAGTCCCGTCAGCCCCAGCATTTT

V gene: TRBV6-5
D gene: -
clone size: -
CDR3 length: 14
J gene: TRBJ2-7
CDR3 protein: CASKGGGSSYEQYF
CDR3 DNA: TGTGCCAGCAAAGGGGGTGGGAGCTCCTACGAGCAGTACTTC

V gene: TRBV19
D gene: -
clone size: -
CDR3 length: 13
J gene: TRBJ1-1
CDR3 protein: CASSTFPETEAFF
CDR3 DNA: TGTGCCAGTAGTACCTTCCCCGAGACTGAAGCTTTCTTT

V gene: TRBV2
D gene: -
clone size: -
CDR3 length: 15
J gene: TRBJ1-5
CDR3 protein: CASRGDIPSNQPQHF
CDR3 DNA: TGTGCCAGCAGGGGGGACATCCCTAGCAATCAGCCCCAGCATTTT

V gene: TRBV5-4
D gene: TRBD1
clone size: -
CDR3 length: 16
J gene: TRBJ1-3
CDR3 protein: CASSRGTGRLLNTIYF
CDR3 DNA: TGTGCCAGCAGCCGTGGGACAGGGAGATTGCTGAACACCATATATTTT

V gene: TRBV29-1
D gene: -
clone size: -
CDR3 length: 11
J gene: TRBJ2-5
CDR3 protein: CSGLEQETQYF
CDR3 DNA: TGCAGCGGACTAGAACAAGAGACCCAGTACTTC

V gene: TRBV7-9
D gene: TRBD1
clone size: -
CDR3 length: 16
J gene: TRBJ2-1
CDR3 protein: CASSLVGQGIYNEQFF
CDR3 DNA: TGTGCCAGCAGCTTAGTGGGACAGGGAATATACAATGAGCAGTTCTTC

V gene: TRBV7-7
D gene: TRBD2
clone size: -
CDR3 length: 17
J gene: TRBJ2-5
CDR3 protein: CASSLGGAGGAQETQYF
CDR3 DNA: TGTGCTAGCAGCTTAGGGGGTGCCGGGGGGGCCCAAGAGACCCAGTACTTC

V gene: TRBV27
D gene: -
clone size: -
CDR3 length: 15
J gene: TRBJ2-7
CDR3 protein: CASSLQGGLLYEQYF
CDR3 DNA: TGTGCCAGCAGTTTGCAAGGCGGATTACTCTACGAGCAGTACTTC

V gene: TRBV4-1
D gene: -
clone size: -
CDR3 length: 14
J gene: TRBJ1-2
CDR3 protein: CASSPELGGRGYTF
CDR3 DNA: TGCGCCAGCAGCCCTGAGCTAGGGGGACGAGGCTACACCTTC

V gene: TRBV18
D gene: TRBD2
clone size: -
CDR3 length: 15
J gene: TRBJ2-7
CDR3 protein: CASSREPGGSYEQYF
CDR3 DNA: TGTGCCAGCTCACGAGAACCGGGAGGATCCTACGAGCAGTACTTC

V gene: TRBV11-2
D gene: TRBD1
clone size: -
CDR3 length: 16
J gene: TRBJ1-1
CDR3 protein: CASSLSPQGRNTEAFF
CDR3 DNA: TGTGCCAGCAGCTTATCCCCACAGGGGAGGAACACTGAAGCTTTCTTT

V gene: TRBV20-1
D gene: TRBD1
clone size: -
CDR3 length: 11
J gene: TRBJ2-1
CDR3 protein: CSARRRQGQFF
CDR3 DNA: TGCAGTGCTAGACGGAGACAGGGGCAGTTCTTC

V gene: TRBV5-1
D gene: TRBD2
clone size: -
CDR3 length: 15
J gene: TRBJ2-1
CDR3 protein: CASSFGGGAVNEQFF
CDR3 DNA: TGCGCCAGCAGCTTCGGCGGGGGGGCCGTCAATGAGCAGTTCTTC

V gene: TRBV27
D gene: -
clone size: once
CDR3 length: 14
J gene: TRBJ1-5
CDR3 protein: CASSLTRGNQPQHF
CDR3 DNA: TGTGCCAGCAGTTTAACCCGAGGCAATCAGCCCCAGCATTTT

V gene: TRBV4-2
D gene: -
clone size: -
CDR3 length: 14
J gene: TRBJ1-6
CDR3 protein: CASSQGAVNSPLHF
CDR3 DNA: TGTGCCAGCAGCCAGGGGGCAGTGAATTCACCCCTCCACTTT

V gene: TRBV5-6
D gene: -
clone size: -
CDR3 length: 17
J gene: TRBJ2-3
CDR3 protein: CASSPEVSGGLTDTQYF
CDR3 DNA: TGTGCCAGCAGCCCGGAAGTTAGTGGGGGGTTAACAGATACGCAGTATTTT

V gene: TRBV21-1
D gene: -
clone size: -
CDR3 length: 15
J gene: TRBJ2-5
CDR3 protein: CASSKLAGLGETQYF
CDR3 DNA: TGTGCCAGCAGCAAACTAGCGGGCTTAGGGGAGACCCAGTACTTC

V gene: TRBV5-6
D gene: TRBD2
clone size: -
CDR3 length: 19
J gene: TRBJ2-2
CDR3 protein: CASSFLVVAGGPRGGELFF
CDR3 DNA: TGTGCCAGCAGCTTTCTTGTTGTAGCGGGGGGGCCCCGCGGCGGGGAGCTGTTTTTT

V gene: TRBV27
D gene: TRBD1
clone size: -
CDR3 length: 19
J gene: TRBJ2-3
CDR3 protein: CASSFSPGQGSLGTDTQYF
CDR3 DNA: TGTGCCAGCAGTTTCTCACCGGGACAGGGATCCTTAGGCACAGATACGCAGTATTTT

V gene: TRBV6-6
D gene: -
clone size: -
CDR3 length: 15
J gene: TRBJ2-1
CDR3 protein: CASSNTGRPYNEQFF
CDR3 DNA: TGTGCCAGCAGTAATACCGGGAGACCCTACAATGAGCAGTTCTTC

V gene: TRBV5-1
D gene: -
clone size: few
CDR3 length: 14
J gene: TRBJ1-1
CDR3 protein: CASSFSSMNTEAFF
CDR3 DNA: TGCGCCAGCAGCTTTAGCAGCATGAACACTGAAGCTTTCTTT

V gene: TRBV28
D gene: TRBD1
clone size: -
CDR3 length: 14
J gene: TRBJ1-1
CDR3 protein: CATGTGVMNTEAFF
CDR3 DNA: TGTGCAACCGGGACAGGGGTCATGAACACTGAAGCTTTCTTT

V gene: TRBV27
D gene: TRBD2
clone size: -
CDR3 length: 15
J gene: TRBJ2-1
CDR3 protein: CASSPIAGEGDEQFF
CDR3 DNA: TGTGCCAGCAGTCCTATAGCGGGAGAGGGTGATGAGCAGTTCTTC

V gene: TRBV6-1
D gene: -
clone size: -
CDR3 length: 15
J gene: TRBJ2-6
CDR3 protein: CASSERTSGANVLTF
CDR3 DNA: TGTGCCAGCAGTGAAAGGACTTCTGGGGCCAACGTCCTGACTTTC

V gene: TRBV28
D gene: -
clone size: -
CDR3 length: 14
J gene: TRBJ1-2
CDR3 protein: CASSTTGQVHGYTF
CDR3 DNA: TGTGCCAGCAGTACTACAGGCCAAGTTCATGGCTACACCTTC

V gene: TRBV7-3
D gene: TRBD1
clone size: once
CDR3 length: 14
J gene: TRBJ2-2
CDR3 protein: CASTQGANTGELFF
CDR3 DNA: TGTGCCAGCACACAGGGGGCGAACACCGGGGAGCTGTTTTTT

V gene: TRBV5-6
D gene: -
clone size: -
CDR3 length: 12
J gene: TRBJ2-5
CDR3 protein: CASSPGQETQYF
CDR3 DNA: TGTGCCAGCAGCCCCGGACAGGAGACCCAGTACTTC

V gene: TRBV27
D gene: -
clone size: -
CDR3 length: 13
J gene: TRBJ2-5
CDR3 protein: CASSSQFKETQYF
CDR3 DNA: TGTGCCAGCAGTTCACAGTTTAAAGAGACCCAGTACTTC

V gene: TRBV9
D gene: -
clone size: once
CDR3 length: 14
J gene: TRBJ2-3
CDR3 protein: CASSVSRLTDTQYF
CDR3 DNA: TGTGCCAGCAGCGTATCCAGGCTAACAGATACGCAGTATTTT

V gene: TRBV5-5
D gene: TRBD1
clone size: -
CDR3 length: 15
J gene: TRBJ2-2
CDR3 protein: CASSTTGMHTGELFF
CDR3 DNA: TGTGCCAGCAGCACGACAGGGATGCACACCGGGGAGCTGTTTTTT

V gene: TRBV9
D gene: TRBD1
clone size: many
CDR3 length: 17
J gene: TRBJ1-1
CDR3 protein: CASSVATGGGGYTEAFF
CDR3 DNA: TGTGCCAGCAGCGTAGCTACAGGGGGGGGCGGCTACACTGAAGCTTTCTTT

V gene: TRBV28
D gene: TRBD2
clone size: -
CDR3 length: 15
J gene: TRBJ2-1
CDR3 protein: CASSPAGGPYNEQFF
CDR3 DNA: TGTGCCAGCAGTCCCGCGGGGGGCCCCTACAATGAGCAGTTCTTC

V gene: TRBV7-8
D gene: TRBD1
clone size: once
CDR3 length: 17
J gene: TRBJ1-4
CDR3 protein: CASSLYLSDREREKLFF
CDR3 DNA: TGTGCCAGCAGCTTATACTTATCGGACAGGGAACGGGAAAAACTGTTTTTT

V gene: TRBV6-5
D gene: -
clone size: -
CDR3 length: 14
J gene: TRBJ1-2
CDR3 protein: CASRPFGGSLGYTF
CDR3 DNA: TGTGCCAGCAGGCCTTTCGGGGGTTCCCTTGGCTACACCTTC

V gene: TRBV5-1
D gene: -
clone size: -
CDR3 length: 15
J gene: TRBJ1-1
CDR3 protein: CASSFVDRTNTEAFF
CDR3 DNA: TGCGCCAGCAGCTTCGTCGACAGGACGAACACTGAAGCTTTCTTT

V gene: TRBV18
D gene: -
clone size: -
CDR3 length: 16
J gene: TRBJ1-2
CDR3 protein: CASSPSGTTQLYGYTF
CDR3 DNA: TGTGCCAGCTCACCAAGCGGGACGACACAACTCTATGGCTACACCTTC

V gene: TRBV4-2
D gene: TRBD2
clone size: -
CDR3 length: 18
J gene: TRBJ2-7
CDR3 protein: CASSQVSGSGRSDYEQYF
CDR3 DNA: TGTGCCAGCAGCCAAGTATCCGGTAGCGGGAGATCTGACTACGAGCAGTACTTC

V gene: TRBV10-3
D gene: -
clone size: -
CDR3 length: 13
J gene: TRBJ1-2
CDR3 protein: CAVGTPNNYGYTF
CDR3 DNA: TGTGCCGTCGGGACACCGAATAACTATGGCTACACCTTC

V gene: TRBV19
D gene: TRBD2
clone size: -
CDR3 length: 18
J gene: TRBJ2-3
CDR3 protein: CASSIGLAGAVRTDTQYF
CDR3 DNA: TGTGCCAGTAGTATAGGACTAGCGGGGGCCGTGCGCACAGATACGCAGTATTTT

V gene: TRBV9
D gene: -
clone size: -
CDR3 length: 12
J gene: TRBJ1-2
CDR3 protein: CASSVGLYGYTF
CDR3 DNA: TGTGCCAGCAGCGTAGGTCTCTATGGCTACACCTTC

V gene: TRBV6-5
D gene: -
clone size: -
CDR3 length: 14
J gene: TRBJ1-2
CDR3 protein: CASSYSISSEGYTF
CDR3 DNA: TGTGCCAGCAGTTACTCGATATCATCCGAGGGCTACACCTTC

V gene: TRBV7-9
D gene: TRBD2
clone size: once
CDR3 length: 14
J gene: TRBJ2-5
CDR3 protein: CASSLDGGGVTQYF
CDR3 DNA: TGTGCCAGCAGCTTAGATGGGGGGGGTGTGACCCAGTACTTC

V gene: TRBV5-4
D gene: TRBD1
clone size: -
CDR3 length: 14
J gene: TRBJ1-1
CDR3 protein: CASRAGTGDTEAFF
CDR3 DNA: TGTGCCAGCAGGGCCGGGACAGGGGACACTGAAGCTTTCTTT

V gene: TRBV6-5
D gene: -
clone size: -
CDR3 length: 14
J gene: TRBJ1-1
CDR3 protein: CASLMGSAYTEAFF
CDR3 DNA: TGTGCCAGCCTCATGGGTAGCGCATACACTGAAGCTTTCTTT

V gene: TRBV5-1
D gene: -
clone size: -
CDR3 length: 15
J gene: TRBJ2-2
CDR3 protein: CASSLRTDYTGELFF
CDR3 DNA: TGCGCCAGCAGCTTGCGGACGGACTACACCGGGGAGCTGTTTTTT

V gene: TRBV10-3
D gene: -
clone size: once
CDR3 length: 15
J gene: TRBJ2-7
CDR3 protein: CASSGSYDGAYEQYF
CDR3 DNA: TGTGCCAGCAGTGGGTCCTACGACGGGGCCTACGAGCAGTACTTC

V gene: TRBV7-8
D gene: -
clone size: -
CDR3 length: 17
J gene: TRBJ1-2
CDR3 protein: CASSPPRDTTVLYGYTF
CDR3 DNA: TGTGCCAGCAGCCCCCCCCGGGACACAACCGTTCTCTATGGCTACACCTTC

V gene: TRBV14
D gene: -
clone size: -
CDR3 length: 13
J gene: TRBJ1-4
CDR3 protein: CATLNRVDEKLFF
CDR3 DNA: TGTGCCACCCTTAATCGCGTGGATGAAAAACTGTTTTTT

V gene: TRBV19
D gene: -
clone size: once
CDR3 length: 13
J gene: TRBJ1-1
CDR3 protein: CASSADMNTEAFF
CDR3 DNA: TGTGCCAGTAGTGCAGACATGAACACTGAAGCTTTCTTT

V gene: TRBV5-1
D gene: TRBD2
clone size: -
CDR3 length: 15
J gene: TRBJ2-1
CDR3 protein: CASSLELAGVGEQFF
CDR3 DNA: TGCGCCAGCAGCTTGGAGCTAGCGGGAGTGGGTGAGCAGTTCTTC